This T cell receptor (beta chain) was observed in a study of persistence of HIV-infected CD4 T cells (dated by TCRdb to 2020 to 2021). Study-wide context: The median time the participants had spent on suppressive ART was 8 years. The clonality of all cells in each sorted population was assessed by TCRbeta sequencing, whereas the clonality of infected cells was assessed by proviral sequencing. CMV- and HIV-1 Gag-responding CD4+ T cells were isolated from ART-treated individuals so that antigen-driven clonal expansion of HIV-1-infected cells could be examined. Peripheral blood samples of up to about 200 mL were collected at multiple time points, except for two participants, who underwent leukapheresis at a single time point. For the TCR cluster analysis across participants, 8 or 9 participants were included for CMV and more than five participants for Gag. The research as a whole found: Antigen-responding cells were enriched for expanded CDR3beta sequences that were degenerate, which suggests that CD4+ responses to CMV and Gag underwent convergent selection. The study involved few individuals and tested only a limited range of antigens. Bulk TCR analyses could not be restricted to the rare CMV-responding cells that actually carried HIV-1 proviruses. Within the same sorted populations, how oligoclonal the TCRs were correlated with how oligoclonal the proviruses were. TCRbeta richness in CMV- and Gag-responding cells was significantly lower than in anti-CD3/anti-CD28-responding cells; CMV-responding cells had higher oligoclonality than CD3/CD28-stimulated and Gag-responding cells.

Read against the paper, the sample's treatment or condition label means: suppressive antiretroviral therapy. A pool of overlapping HIV-1 Gag 15-mer peptides, at approximately 0.95 ug per peptide per mL, was used to stimulate the cells. Sorting of responding CD4+ T cells was based on upregulation of both CD40 ligand and CD69. Participants were HIV-1-infected adults who started suppressive ART during chronic infection. For at least 4 years, the participants' plasma HIV-1 RNA had been undetectable, below 50 copies/mL. To be included, participants needed a CD4+ T cell count above 400 cells/uL and a positive CMV serology. Before stimulation, PBMCs were isolated using density centrifugation and depleted of CD8+ T cells. Stimulation of CD8-depleted PBMCs was carried out for about 19 hours with anti-CD28/CD49d costimulation, CD40-blocking antibody and enfuvirtide, to prevent new infections. Cell sorting was done on a Beckman Coulter MoFlo Legacy or XDP sorter, and dead cells were excluded with propidium iodide. For samples with more than one million cells, genomic DNA was extracted with the QIAamp DNA Mini Kit, and for all other samples the Quick-DNA Microprep Kit was used.

TCRbeta repertoires were sequenced from genomic DNA with the immunoSEQ hsTCRB assay version 4 in survey mode. Genomic DNA was diluted to 7.5 to 10 ng/uL, and up to roughly 1 ug per sample was used for TCRbeta sequencing. In the authors' own workflow: Analysis of the TCRbeta data was done in ImmunoSeq Analyzer 3.0, and diversity was computed on productive nucleotide rearrangements. Using the Immunarch R package, lower-bound TCR diversity was estimated with the improved Chao index and clonality was estimated with the Gini coefficient. Nucleotide rearrangements that differed but encoded the same CDR3beta amino acid sequence were counted as separate clonotypes. Differential abundance analysis found TCRbeta sequences that were significantly enriched in antigen-responding cells compared with anti-CD3/anti-CD28-activated cells. Using predicted peptide-MHC specificity as the basis, GLIPH2 grouped TCRs into clusters, both for each participant individually and for the merged data sets that combined participants. Sourced from immuneACCESS, this table was stored by TCRdb with only in-frame sequences that have V and J called. A share of the clones is absent; for the studies checked, an unresolved V gene accounts for under half, and the remainder has no known explanation. V and J calls and clone size follow that table, whereas D and trimming were derived from the DNA. The table for this sample lists about 30,000 clones; roughly 70% of them were counted only once. More than 1.2% of the sample lies in the top ten.

A note on this clone: Its antigen has not been determined. Per-base qualities were not stored, and no clone one base away is much larger.

V sheds 0 bases and J sheds 5 bases, leaving 13 bases between their ends. Measured from the cysteine to the phenylalanine, the CDR3 is 14 residues long. The sequence is cut down to CDR3 DNA, 42 bases in frame from base 1. As encoded in the germline V gene, CDR1 is SQVTM while CDR2 is ANQGSEA. Recombination joined TRBV29-1 with TRBJ1-1, and perhaps TRBD1 as D gene, on 5 matching bases. The specimen comprised CD4+ T cells sorted from PBMCs after approximately 19-hour stimulation, sampled from a patient who received antiretroviral therapy. What the cell subset or site label conveys for this sample: CD40L+CD69+ CD4 T cells responding to HIV-1 Gag peptides. This TCR was sampled from an adult man with HIV who was CMV-seropositive. CDR3 sequence: CSVEEARGGTEAFF. Read as DNA, the sequence is TGCAGCGTTGAAGAGGCTCGGGGGGGTACTGAAGCTTTCTTT. The variable domain in full, with residues beyond the CDR3 obtained from the reference TRBV29-1 and TRBJ1-1 genes, is SAVISQKPSRDICQRGTSLTIQCQVDSQVTMMFWYRQQPGQSLTLIATANQGSEATYESGFVIDKFPISRPNLTFSTLTVSNMSPEDSSIYLCSVEEARGGTEAFFGQGTRLTVV.